This T cell receptor (beta chain) was obtained from a study of OX40 agonist ivuxolimab in advanced cancers. Across the study: Three individuals attained partial responses, comprising one hepatocellular carcinoma case and two cutaneous melanoma cases.

To note about this clone: Its target is not known. Germline is not matched at one junction end, which may reflect a read error.

The investigators sampled blood at baseline, at cycle 4 day 1, and at cycle 7 day 1. Profiling relied on immunoSEQ multiplex PCR, and the TCRdb table lists in-frame clones only, not all of them. Among some 86,000 clones listed, less than 95% were seen once. The study, taken as a whole, reports: CD8+ T cells (on average) carried more expanded clones than CD4+ T cells.

The CDR3 has 13 residues. Germline lookup yields CDR1 SGHAT and CDR2 FQNNGV. The clonotype was recovered from an adult with an advanced solid tumor such as melanoma, head and neck, liver or kidney cancer. V usage is TRBV11-2 and J usage is TRBJ1-4, with D possibly TRBD1 on 6 matching bases. The material was CD4+ or CD8+ T cells sorted from blood, obtained in a trial of the OX40 agonist ivuxolimab. CDR3 nucleotides: TGTGCCAGCAGCTTCCAGGGGTGGGACCGGCGGATTTTT. Its translation: CASSFQGWDRRIF.